This TCR beta chain was retrieved from a study of graft-versus-host responses after intestinal transplantation. The wider study: Multivisceral, liver-intestinal, or isolated intestinal grafts went to recipients. Recipients were all induced with anti-thymocyte globulin, then given tacrolimus and steroids for roughly 3 years. Broader study findings: The presence of high graft-versus-host to host-versus-graft clonal ratios in allografts characterized patients with graft-donor T cell macrochimerism.

A word on this clone: Its specificity is unknown.

The assay was immunoSEQ multiplex PCR, and TCRdb's table has in-frame clones only and misses some. This sample has some 130,000 clones, with around 96% found just once. This specimen was unstimulated CD8+ T cells sorted from spleen or lymph node cells, taken before intestinal transplant. The sequence was obtained from a human donor who received an intestinal transplant.

The CDR3 sequence: CASSAAGTGNYGYTF. The CDR3 nucleotides are TGTGCCAGCAGCGCGGCCGGGACAGGGAACTATGGCTACACCTTC. The chain employs TRBV9 and TRBJ1-2; 9 positions agree with TRBD1. J was trimmed by 2 bases and V by 3 bases; bases with no gene match: 5. CDR3 size: 15 residues. Looked up from germline, CDR1 is SGDLS and CDR2 is YYNGEE.